This T cell receptor beta chain appears in the sequencing data of a study of T cell repertoires in cytomegalovirus infection. Study summary: Public TCR beta signatures were indicative of both CMV infection and a matching HLA type. Study observations and caveats: CMV carriers with the relevant HLA were identified by cumulative public TCR beta family frequency. Clonotypes of TCR beta that were HLA-C-restricted and CMV-specific dominated the ex vivo response.

TCRdb recomputed calls from the reads with MiXCR, one row per CDR3 protein. In the table there are fewer than 550,000 distinct CDR3 sequences, about 10% of which are singletons. CDR1 and CDR2 (germline): MGHDK, SYGVNS. The CDR3 loop spans 13 amino acids. V lost 8 bases, J lost 1 base, and 11 bases lay in between. This clonotype was counted at least ten times. No antigen is known for it. The sample taken for sequencing was PBMCs. This TCR came from a human donor in good health (CMV status not recorded). Some clones in this sample may be carry-over from other donors' samples. V gene TRBV25-1 combines with J gene TRBJ1-1; D unresolved. CDR3 sequence reads: CASRPPGNTEAFF. Here the CDR3 DNA reads TGTGCCAGCCGCCCGCCCGGGAACACTGAAGCTTTCTTT.